This T cell receptor beta chain was sequenced for a study of Ad26.COV2.S vaccination and SARS-CoV-2 variants. Study-level results: Relative to placebo recipients, vaccine recipients exhibited elevated spike-specific TCR breadth.

This clone was observed many times. Its antigen is not known. Looked up from germline, CDR1 is SEHNR and CDR2 is FQNEAQ (reference sequence). The CDR3 has 16 residues. V lost 5 bases to trimming and J lost 0 bases; unmatched junction nucleotides: 6. Sequencing was performed with immunoSEQ multiplex PCR; in TCRdb, only in-frame clones are kept and a portion is missing. The profile shows some 320,000 clones, around four fifths of them singletons. This sample's treatment: some 20 received Ad26.COV2.S at low or high dose, single or two shots; 5 received placebo; per-sample allocation not given. Day 63 following the first vaccine or placebo injection was when the samples were taken.

Sequenced here: peripheral blood, sampled in a trial of Ad26.COV2.S vaccine versus placebo. This TCR derives from a person aged 18 to 65 who received the Ad26.COV2.S COVID-19 vaccine or a placebo. The chain employs TRBV7-9 and TRBJ1-3; 8 nucleotides align to TRBD1. Here the CDR3 DNA reads TGTGCCAGCAGCGTCCGGACAGGGAGCTCTGGAAACACCATATATTTT. As protein: CASSVRTGSSGNTIYF.